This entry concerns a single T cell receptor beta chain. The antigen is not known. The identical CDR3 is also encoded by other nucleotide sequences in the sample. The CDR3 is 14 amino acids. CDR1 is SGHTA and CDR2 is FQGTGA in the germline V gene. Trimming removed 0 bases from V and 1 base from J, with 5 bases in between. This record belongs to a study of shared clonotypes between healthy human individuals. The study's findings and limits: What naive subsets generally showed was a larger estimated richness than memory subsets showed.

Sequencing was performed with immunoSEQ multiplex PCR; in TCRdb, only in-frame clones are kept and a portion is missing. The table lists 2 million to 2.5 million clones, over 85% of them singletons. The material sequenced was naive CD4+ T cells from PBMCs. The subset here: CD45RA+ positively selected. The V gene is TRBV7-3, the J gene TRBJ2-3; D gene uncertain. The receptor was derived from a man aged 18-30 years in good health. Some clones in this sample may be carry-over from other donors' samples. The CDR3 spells CASSLTPRTDTQYF. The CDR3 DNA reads TGTGCCAGCAGCTTAACACCGCGCACAGATACGCAGTATTTT.